The 6 T cell receptor beta chains in this list originate from one sample, sequenced in a study of cytomegalovirus exposure and HLA in healthy donors. Researchers ran the PCR with 60 Vbeta and 13 Jbeta primers. Data came from immunoSEQ multiplex PCR; TCRdb stores just in-frame clones and leaves some out. The profile shows about 110,000 clones, over 12% of them singletons. The sequencing input was PBMCs. These receptors originate from a female donor in good health and CMV-seronegative.

The chain recombines TRBV21-1 with TRBJ2-7; the table's D call, TRBD1, was not checked against the DNA. TRBV21-1 is a pseudogene locus. The CDR3 totals 15 residues. The CDR3 here is CASSKIEDRDYEQYF. The CDR3 region has the DNA TGTGCCAGCAGCAAAATTGAGGACAGGGACTACGAGCAGTACTTC.

V and J are TRBV10-2 and TRBJ2-1; TRBD2 matches 11 bases. V lost 7 bases, J lost 7 bases, and 3 bases stayed unmatched. From germline, CDR1 is WSHSY and CDR2 SAAADI. The CDR3 covers 13 residues. CDR3 in amino acids: CASTTSGVNEQFF. The CDR3 DNA sequence: TGCGCCAGCACGACTAGCGGGGTTAATGAGCAGTTCTTC.

There are a few counts of this clone. V gene TRBV7-2 combines with J gene TRBJ2-3, with D possibly matching TRBD2 (6 bases). Germline CDR1 and CDR2: SGHTA and FQGNSA. Trimming took off 5 bases at V and 4 bases at J, with 10 bases between the two ends. This CDR3 comprises 13 residues. The CDR3 sequence: CASSTGSADTQYF. As DNA, the CDR3 is TGTGCCAGCAGCACCGGGAGCGCAGATACGCAGTATTTT.

This clone appeared a few times. The chain uses TRBV5-4 and TRBJ2-1; the match to TRBD2 covers 7 bases. CDR1 is SGHNT and CDR2 is YYREEE in the germline V gene (reference sequence). V shed 0 bases, J shed 14 bases, and the junction held 11 bases outside the gene matches. This CDR3 spans 14 amino acids. The CDR3 DNA sequence: TGTGCCAGCAGCTTGGCCGGGAGCGGGGCCCCTGAGTTCTTC. Amino acid sequence: CASSLAGSGAPEFF. The full variable domain, in which reference TRBV5-4 and TRBJ2-1 provide the parts outside the CDR3, is ETGVTQSPTHLIKTRGQQVTLRCSSQSGHNTVSWYQQALGQGPQFIFQYYREEENGRGNFPPRFSGLQFPNYSSELNVNALELDDSALYLCASSLAGSGAPEFFGPGTRLTVL.

The V and J genes are TRBV25-1 and TRBJ2-3; the match to TRBD2 covers 8 bases. This CDR3 has 14 residues. Trimming at V came to 3 bases and at J to 8 bases, leaving 7 bases not matched to a gene. Germline assignment: CDR1 MGHDK and CDR2 SYGVNS. This chain's CDR3 is CASSEAGGPRTQYF. CDR3 in DNA: TGTGCCAGCAGTGAGGCGGGGGGCCCACGTACGCAGTATTTT.

The rearrangement links TRBV7-2 to TRBJ2-1, with 10 bases matching TRBD2. Germline CDR1 reads SGHTA; CDR2 reads FQGNSA. Germline trimming cut 11 bases from V and 3 bases from J; bases unmatched to any gene: 7. There are 14 residues in the CDR3. CDR3 nucleotide sequence: TGTGCCGCAGCCTCTAGCGGGGGCTACAATGAGCAGTTCTTC. Protein sequence: CAAASSGGYNEQFF.